The entry that follows covers one TCR beta chain sequence. Its antigen is unknown. Being one base from a much bigger clone, this may be a read error. Through a sample-barcoded 5' primer and a J-beta primer mix, a second PCR was run for 7 to 11 cycles. TCRdb re-called the 5' RACE reads with MiXCR, one entry per CDR3 protein. The table lists some 1.5 million distinct CDR3 sequences, roughly 28% of them singletons. The data belong to a study of blood T cells in healthy people across ages. CDR1 and CDR2 (germline): SGHRS, YFSETQ. Trimming removed 1 base at V and 13 bases at J, with 21 bases between. This CDR3 has 15 amino acids. The study's findings and limits: Per million T cells, the diversity of TCR beta decreased roughly linearly as age advanced.

The chain recombines TRBV5-1 with TRBJ2-1; unclear D gene. This clonotype originated in a woman younger than 45 in good health. Sequencing was carried out using blood. CDR3 DNA: TGCGCCAGCAGCTTGTCGGCGGAAGCCCAAAACATTCAGTTCTTC. Encoded protein: CASSLSAEAQNIQFF.